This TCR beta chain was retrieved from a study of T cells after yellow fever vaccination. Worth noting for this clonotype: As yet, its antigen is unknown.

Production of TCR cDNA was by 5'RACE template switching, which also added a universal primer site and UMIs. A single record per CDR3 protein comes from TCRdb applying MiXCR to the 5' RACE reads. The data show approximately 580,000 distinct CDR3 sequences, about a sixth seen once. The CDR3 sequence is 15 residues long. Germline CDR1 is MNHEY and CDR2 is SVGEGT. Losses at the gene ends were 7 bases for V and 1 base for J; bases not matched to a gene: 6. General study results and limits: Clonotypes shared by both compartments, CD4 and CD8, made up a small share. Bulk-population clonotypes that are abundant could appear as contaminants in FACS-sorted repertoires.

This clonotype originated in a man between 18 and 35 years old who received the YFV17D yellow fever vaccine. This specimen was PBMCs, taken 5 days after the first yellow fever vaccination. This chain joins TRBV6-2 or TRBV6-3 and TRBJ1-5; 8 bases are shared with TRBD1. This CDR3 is CASIENRGSNQPQHF. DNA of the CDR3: TGTGCCAGCATTGAAAACAGGGGGAGCAATCAGCCCCAGCATTTT.